Listed below are T cell receptor beta chains from one sample, sequenced in a study of PD-L1 blockade in urothelial cancer. This table comes from immunoSEQ multiplex PCR, and its TCRdb copy is limited to in-frame clones, with some not included. The sample carries about 74,000 clones, roughly 84% recorded once. This material consisted of PBMCs, taken around atezolizumab (anti-PD-L1) treatment. The source is a man between 65 and 80 years old with urothelial cancer. Both conserved end residues are part of each CDR3. A D gene is named only where the DNA matches it firmly. Size is stated for part of the rows, as once, few or many counts, or as a class when the clone is expanded.

clone_size j_call v_call d_call cdr3_nt cdr3_aa
few TRBJ2-1 TRBV2 NA TGTGCCAGCAGTCCAGGTGGCTACAATGAGCAGTTCTTC CASSPGGYNEQFF
NA TRBJ1-6 TRBV5-1 NA TGCGCCAGCAGCCCCACCGCGGGCCAAAATTCACCCCTCCACTTT CASSPTAGQNSPLHF
few TRBJ2-3 TRBV7-3 TRBD1 TGTGCCAGCAGCTCGACAGGGGGAAGCACAGATACGCAGTATTTT CASSSTGGSTDTQYF
few TRBJ2-1 TRBV7-9 NA TGTGCCAGCAGCTCCCTGACTAGCAATGAGCAGTTCTTC CASSSLTSNEQFF
NA TRBJ2-3 TRBV9 TRBD1 TGTGCCAGCAGCCCACAGGGGTTGAGAACAGATACGCAGTATTTT CASSPQGLRTDTQYF
NA TRBJ2-3 TRBV6-6 TRBD1 TGTGCCAGCCTGAAGACAGGGGGGGCAGATACGCAGTATTTT CASLKTGGADTQYF
NA TRBJ2-1 TRBV7-8 TRBD2 TGTGCCAGCAGACTAGCGGGAGCGGGCAATGAGCAGTTCTTC CASRLAGAGNEQFF
NA TRBJ2-7 TRBV30 NA TGTGCCTGGATGGACAGCGTGGAGCAGTACTTC CAWMDSVEQYF
NA TRBJ2-7 TRBV11-1 TRBD1 TGTGCCAGCAGCTCAAACCGGGACAGGAGGGGCGAGCAGTACTTC CASSSNRDRRGEQYF
NA TRBJ1-5 TRBV28 TRBD1 TGTGCCAGCAGCAGGGGGCAGGTGGGCAATCAGCCCCAGCATTTT CASSRGQVGNQPQHF
NA TRBJ2-3 TRBV19 NA TGTGCCAGTAGTAAGAGGTCTCAAACCTACACAGATACGCAGTATTTT CASSKRSQTYTDTQYF
NA TRBJ2-5 TRBV9 TRBD1 TGTGCCAGCAGCCCGGGACAGGAGCAAGAGACCCAGTACTTC CASSPGQEQETQYF
few TRBJ2-7 TRBV14 NA TGTGCCAGCAGCCCCCTCCGAGATGGCTACGAGCAGTACTTC CASSPLRDGYEQYF
NA TRBJ2-7 TRBV27 NA TGTGCCAGCAGTCGGCGGCCAAGCTCCTACGAGCAGTACTTC CASSRRPSSYEQYF
NA TRBJ2-2 TRBV18 TRBD2 TGTGCCAGCTCATTTATAGCGGGAGGAAGGACCGGGGAGCTGTTTTTT CASSFIAGGRTGELFF
NA TRBJ2-7 TRBV11-1 NA TGTGCCAGCAGCCCCGCGGCGATGGCGGGAGAGCAGTACTTC CASSPAAMAGEQYF
NA TRBJ2-2 TRBV9 NA TGTGCCAGCAGCGTATTTTCGAGGACCGGGGAGCTGTTTTTT CASSVFSRTGELFF
NA TRBJ2-1 TRBV9 TRBD2 TGTGCCAGCAGCTTTACCGGGACTAGCGTATACAATGAGCAGTTCTTC CASSFTGTSVYNEQFF
NA TRBJ2-1 TRBV9 TRBD2 TGTGCCAGCAGCGCAGGGACTAGCGGGACATCACCGTTCTTC CASSAGTSGTSPFF
NA TRBJ2-5 TRBV2 NA TGTGCCAGCCCGAGGGGGGAGACCCAGTACTTC CASPRGETQYF
few TRBJ2-7 TRBV28 NA TGTGCCAGCAGCTATCCCCGCGGTCACGAGCAGTACTTC CASSYPRGHEQYF
once TRBJ2-2 TRBV18 TRBD1 TGTGCCAGCTCACCAGGGACAGGTGCCACCGGGGAGCTGTTTTTT CASSPGTGATGELFF
NA TRBJ2-1 TRBV28 NA TGTGCCAGCAGGCTTGCGGGGTCCTACAATGAGCAGTTCTTC CASRLAGSYNEQFF
NA TRBJ2-3 TRBV11-3 TRBD2 TGTGCCAGCAGCCCCTCAGGACTAGCGGGAGCAGATACGCAGTATTTT CASSPSGLAGADTQYF
few TRBJ1-2 TRBV29-1 NA TGCAGCGTTGAAAGGCAGGGAAACTATGGCTACACCTTC CSVERQGNYGYTF
NA TRBJ2-7 TRBV9 NA TGTGCCAGCAGCGTAGGGGGGGGCGGCTACGAGCAGTACTTC CASSVGGGGYEQYF
NA TRBJ2-1 TRBV27 TRBD2 TGTGCCAGCGGACCTAGACTAGCGTCTTACAATGAGCAGTTCTTC CASGPRLASYNEQFF
NA TRBJ2-1 TRBV2 TRBD2 TGTGCCAGCAGTCGGACTAGCGGGACAGTAAATGAGCAGTTCTTC CASSRTSGTVNEQFF
NA TRBJ1-5 TRBV19 NA TGTGCCAGTAGTATAGGCGGCAATTATCAGCCCCAGCATTTT CASSIGGNYQPQHF
NA TRBJ2-2 TRBV27 NA TGTGCCAGCAGTTTAGGTAGTTGGTACTCCCCGAGTACCGGGGAGCTGTTTTTT CASSLGSWYSPSTGELFF
NA TRBJ2-2 TRBV7-3 NA TGTGCCAGCAGCTTAAACCTCGGAGAGAACACCGGGGAGCTGTTTTTT CASSLNLGENTGELFF
once TRBJ1-1 TRBV15 TRBD1 TGTGCCACCAGCAGAGGTAGGACAGGGAGGTTCGGCACTGAAGCTTTCTTT CATSRGRTGRFGTEAFF
NA TRBJ2-7 TRBV6-5 NA TGTGCCAGCAGTTACTCGAGGGTCTCATCCTACGAGCAGTACTTC CASSYSRVSSYEQYF
NA TRBJ2-5 TRBV5-1 TRBD2 TGCGCCAGCAGCTTTGCGGGACAGCGAGCGGGAGGCGGGGAGACCCAGTACTTC CASSFAGQRAGGGETQYF
NA TRBJ2-5 TRBV19 TRBD1 TGTGCCAGTACGGACAGGCAGCGACAAGAGACCCAGTACTTC CASTDRQRQETQYF
NA TRBJ2-3 TRBV18 TRBD2 TGTGCCAGCTCACCGGTGTGGACTAGCGGGAGGGCATTAGATACGCAGTATTTT CASSPVWTSGRALDTQYF
NA TRBJ2-1 TRBV18 TRBD1 TGTGCCAGCTCATCGAGGGACAGGGGTTCCTACAATGAGCAGTTCTTC CASSSRDRGSYNEQFF
NA TRBJ2-1 TRBV27 TRBD2 TGTGCCAGCAGTTCAGCGGGAGGGCGCTACAATGAGCAGTTCTTC CASSSAGGRYNEQFF
NA TRBJ1-1 TRBV28 TRBD1 TGTGCCAGCAGCCCCATGACAGGGGGCGGCACTGAAGCTTTCTTT CASSPMTGGGTEAFF
NA TRBJ2-7 TRBV29-1 TRBD1 TGCAGCGTGCAAGGGGACAGGGGTTACGAGCAGTACTTC CSVQGDRGYEQYF
NA TRBJ1-1 TRBV7-9 TRBD1 TGTGCCAGCAGCCCCAGGACAGGGAACACTGAAGCTTTCTTT CASSPRTGNTEAFF
NA TRBJ2-7 TRBV7-9 NA TGTGCCAGCAGCTTACCCCCCGACAGGTCTACCTACGAGCAGTACTTC CASSLPPDRSTYEQYF
NA TRBJ2-5 TRBV25-1 TRBD2 TGTGCCGCCACACTGGCGGGAGGTCCACAAGAGACCCAGTACTTC CAATLAGGPQETQYF
NA TRBJ1-4 TRBV2 TRBD1 TGTGCCAGCGGAACACAGGGGGTTTACGAAAAACTGTTTTTT CASGTQGVYEKLFF
few TRBJ2-2 TRBV9 TRBD2 TGTGCCAGCAGCGTATACGGGACTAGCACCGGGGAGCTGTTTTTT CASSVYGTSTGELFF
NA TRBJ1-4 TRBV28 TRBD1 TGTGCCAGCAGTAACAGGGGGTCTAATGAAAAACTGTTTTTT CASSNRGSNEKLFF
NA TRBJ1-4 TRBV11-2 TRBD1 TGTGCCAGCAGCGCCGGACAGGGGCGAGTTGCAACTAATGAAAAACTGTTTTTT CASSAGQGRVATNEKLFF
NA TRBJ2-1 TRBV4-1 TRBD2 TGCGCCAGCAGCCAAGAAGGGAGCGGGAGGGGTAATGAGCAGTTCTTC CASSQEGSGRGNEQFF
NA TRBJ2-1 TRBV11-2 TRBD2 TGTGCCAGCAGCTCCGGGGGGAATTCCGGTGAGCAGTTCTTC CASSSGGNSGEQFF
once TRBJ2-7 TRBV5-4 NA TGTGCCAGCAGCTTAGGGGATAGGGTCGGCGAGCAGTACTTC CASSLGDRVGEQYF
NA TRBJ2-7 TRBV28 TRBD2 TGTGCCAGCAGTCTAACTTCGGGACTAGCCGCTTACGAGCAGTACTTC CASSLTSGLAAYEQYF
NA TRBJ2-3 TRBV6-1 TRBD2 TGTGCCAGCAGTGAAGCGCTTCCGGGGGGGCAGGTTACGCAGTATTTT CASSEALPGGQVTQYF
NA TRBJ2-5 TRBV19 NA TGTGCCAGTAGCCCGGGAGCTAGAGAGACCCAGTACTTC CASSPGARETQYF